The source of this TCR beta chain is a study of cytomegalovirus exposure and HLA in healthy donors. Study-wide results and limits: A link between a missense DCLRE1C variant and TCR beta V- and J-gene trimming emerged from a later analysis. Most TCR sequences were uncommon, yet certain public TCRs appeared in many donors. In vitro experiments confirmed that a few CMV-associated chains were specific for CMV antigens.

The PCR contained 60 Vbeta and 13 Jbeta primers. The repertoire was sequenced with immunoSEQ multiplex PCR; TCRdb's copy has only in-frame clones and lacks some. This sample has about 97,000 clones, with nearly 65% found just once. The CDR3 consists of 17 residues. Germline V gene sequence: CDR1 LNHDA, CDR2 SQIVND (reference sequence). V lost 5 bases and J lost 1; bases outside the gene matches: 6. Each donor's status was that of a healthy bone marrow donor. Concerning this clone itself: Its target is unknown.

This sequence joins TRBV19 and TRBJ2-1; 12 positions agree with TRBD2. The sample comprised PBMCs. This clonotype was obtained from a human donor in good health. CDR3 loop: CASSFSSGRDSYNEQFF. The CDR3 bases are TGTGCCAGTAGTTTTTCTAGCGGGAGGGATTCCTACAATGAGCAGTTCTTC.